One sample yielded the 16 T cell receptor beta chains listed below, sequenced in a study of identical twins. From the 5' RACE reads, TCRdb called clonotypes with MiXCR, one entry per CDR3 protein. The sample includes about 250,000 distinct CDR3 sequences, about 8% of them seen just once. The same data also contributed to another study, on yellow fever vaccine responses in identical twins.

The sequenced material came from CD8+ T cells sorted from blood. These TCRs come from a young woman in good health.

This clonotype occurred a few times. The V and J genes are TRBV27 and TRBJ2-1; D unclear. Trimming removed 7 bases at V and 0 bases at J, with 13 bases between. The V gene's germline CDR1 is MNHEY and CDR2 SMNVEV (reference sequence). The CDR3 is 15 residues long. CDR3 bases: TGTGCCAGCACTCAAGGCGGTTACTCCTACAATGAGCAGTTCTTC. Amino acid sequence: CASTQGGYSYNEQFF.

The chain carries TRBV10-3 and TRBJ2-3; D is unclear. The CDR3 totals 13 residues. Germline V lookup: CDR1 ENHRY, CDR2 SYGVKD. V gave up 2 bases and J gave up 7 bases, with 10 bases separating them. CDR3 residues: CAISEDKMNTQYF. The CDR3 DNA reads as TGTGCCATCAGTGAGGACAAGATGAATACGCAGTATTTT.

This clonotype was recorded many times. V gene TRBV29-1 combines with J gene TRBJ1-1; D unclear. With 1 base removed from V and 5 bases from J, the gap between germline ends came to 8 bases. Looked up from germline, CDR1 is SQVTM and CDR2 is ANQGSEA. The length of the CDR3 is 12 residues. The CDR3 nucleotides read TGCAGCGTTGAAGCGGGGTGGACTGAAGCTTTCTTT. Protein sequence: CSVEAGWTEAFF.

This clonotype has only a few counts. V gene TRBV4-2 combines with J gene TRBJ2-5; D may be TRBD2 (5 bases). Germline-derived CDR1 and CDR2 are LGHNA and YNFKEQ. V lost 7 bases and J lost 2, with 17 bases in between. The CDR3 has 15 amino acids. The DNA of the CDR3 is TGTGCCAGCACTCGCAATCCGGGGTTACAAGAGACCCAGTACTTC. As protein: CASTRNPGLQETQYF.

This clonotype was observed many times. V is TRBV6-5 and J is TRBJ2-3; 8 bases agree with TRBD2. CDR1 and CDR2 from the germline V gene are MNHEY and SVGAGI. V dropped 2 bases and J dropped 8; count of bases not matched to a gene: 9. The CDR3 is made up of 15 amino acids. DNA for the CDR3: TGTGCCAGCAGTTACGCAGCGGGAGAAGGGTCTACGCAGTATTTT. Translated, it gives CASSYAAGEGSTQYF.

Only a few counts were recorded for this clonotype. The chain employs TRBV27 and TRBJ2-7; 7 bases agree with TRBD1. The CDR3 runs 14 residues. In germline, CDR1 is MNHEY, CDR2 SMNVEV (reference sequence). V dropped 5 bases and J dropped 3; count of bases not matched to a gene: 7. CDR3 sequence: CASSPINRGYEQYF. CDR3 in DNA: TGTGCCAGCAGTCCCATAAACAGGGGCTACGAGCAGTACTTC.

This clonotype was counted at least ten times. The V gene is TRBV27, the J gene TRBJ1-2; D may be TRBD1 (5 bases). The V end lost 5 bases, the J end lost 2 bases, and 9 bases lay between the germline ends. Germline V gene lookup returns CDR1 MNHEY and CDR2 SMNVEV (reference sequence). The CDR3 contains 13 residues. The CDR3 nucleotides read TGTGCCAGCAGTCCGACAGAGAACTATGGCTACACCTTC. This codes for CASSPTENYGYTF.

Ten or more counts support this clonotype. The chain uses TRBV28 and TRBJ2-3; a weak D match, TRBD2 (6 bases). The CDR3 extends over 17 amino acids. Trimming cost V 2 bases and J 5 bases, with 20 bases left between them. CDR1 is MDHEN and CDR2 is SYDVKM in the germline V gene. The CDR3 sequence is CASSLVRKRETGDTQYF. The CDR3 DNA reads as TGTGCCAGCAGTTTAGTCCGGAAACGGGAGACGGGAGATACGCAGTATTTT.

This clonotype has ten or more counts. This chain uses TRBV6-1 with TRBJ2-3, with 8 bases that match TRBD2. V trimming: 6 bases; J trimming: 5 bases; junction bases outside the gene matches: 10. The CDR3 is 15 residues long. Germline CDR1 is MNHNS and CDR2 is SASEGT. CDR3 bases: TGTGCCAGCAGCTCAGACGGGGGGGCGATAGATACGCAGTATTTT. Translated, it gives CASSSDGGAIDTQYF.

This rearrangement joins TRBV9 to TRBJ1-5; D gene unclear. The CDR3 spans 15 residues. The V end was cut by 0 bases, the J end by 0 bases, with 7 bases between. Germline V CDR1 and CDR2: SGDLS, YYNGEE. This CDR3 is CASSVGGYSNQPQHF. The CDR3 bases are TGTGCCAGCAGCGTAGGGGGTTATAGCAATCAGCCCCAGCATTTT.

V usage is TRBV6-2 or TRBV6-3 and J usage is TRBJ2-1, with D perhaps assigned TRBD1 or TRBD2 (5 bases each). Germline V gene data show CDR1 as MNHEY and CDR2 as SVGEGT. CDR3 length: 16 residues. V was clipped by 2 bases and J by 0 bases, with 11 bases between them. For the CDR3, the DNA is TGTGCCAGCAGTTACGGTGAGGGGAGCTCCTACAATGAGCAGTTCTTC. It is translated as CASSYGEGSSYNEQFF.

This clonotype has only a few counts. The rearrangement uses TRBV2 and TRBJ2-7; a weak D match, TRBD1 (6 bases). From germline, CDR1 is SNHLY and CDR2 FYNNEI. The ends were cut back, 9 bases at V and 1 base at J, with 13 bases in the middle. This CDR3 has 13 residues. The CDR3 loop reads CARTSDRSYEQYF. For the CDR3, the DNA is TGTGCCAGGACGTCAGACAGGTCCTACGAGCAGTACTTC.

This clonotype has a count of ten or more. The V and J genes are TRBV9 and TRBJ2-7; D is unresolved. Trimming pared 1 base from V and 7 bases from J, leaving 6 bases between. Germline V gives CDR1 SGDLS, CDR2 YYNGEE. The CDR3 totals 11 residues. In nucleotides, the CDR3 is TGTGCCAGCAGCGTAATTCAAGAGCAGTACTTC. Its protein product is CASSVIQEQYF.

This chain joins TRBV28 and TRBJ2-5; no definite D call. This CDR3 is 14 amino acids long. CDR1 and CDR2 (germline): MDHEN, SYDVKM. V lost 1 base and J lost 5, with 11 bases in between. CDR3 DNA: TGTGCCAGCAGTTTATATACGCCTTTGGAGACCCAGTACTTC. It is translated as CASSLYTPLETQYF.

V is TRBV7-2 and J is TRBJ2-1; the D gene could be TRBD1 or TRBD2 (5 bases each). CDR1 and CDR2 (germline): SGHTA, FQGNSA. The V and J ends lost 2 bases and 7 bases respectively, with 15 bases between them. The CDR3 contains 15 residues. This CDR3 reads CASSLLGTGRNEQFF. CDR3 sequence (DNA): TGTGCCAGCAGCTTACTAGGGACCGGTAGAAATGAGCAGTTCTTC.

This clonotype occurred many times. The rearrangement uses TRBV28 and TRBJ2-4, with D possibly matching TRBD2 (5 bases). This CDR3 contains 14 residues. Germline V gene lookup returns CDR1 MDHEN and CDR2 SYDVKM. V lost 8 bases to trimming and J lost 0 bases, with 11 bases between them. The CDR3 nucleotides are TGTGCCAGCCAGAGGGCATTAGCCAAAAACATTCAGTACTTC. This sequence encodes CASQRALAKNIQYF.